A selection of T cell receptor beta chains follows, all from one sample in a study of cytomegalovirus exposure and HLA in healthy donors. The method was immunoSEQ multiplex PCR; TCRdb's version includes in-frame clones alone and lacks a portion of them. The sample yields 150,000 to 200,000 clones, 80% to 85% seen once. The sequenced material came from PBMCs. These receptors came from a man in his forties or fifties in good health and CMV-seropositive. Each CDR3 is given with its conserved first and last residue. The order of the fields is clone size, D gene, J gene, V gene, CDR3 DNA, CDR3 protein. D genes are given only for firm matches. The size of a clone is reported for some rows only, either as once, few or many, or as a class for expanded clones.

NA | NA | TRBJ2-3 | TRBV28 | TGTGCCAGCAGTTCACAGGGAGCGGGCACAGATACGCAGTATTTT | CASSSQGAGTDTQYF
NA | TRBD1 | TRBJ1-6 | TRBV6-6 | TGTGCCAGCAGTTACACCCCCGGGACAGGCGTTTCACCCCTCCACTTT | CASSYTPGTGVSPLHF
few | TRBD1 | TRBJ2-5 | TRBV5-8 | TGTGCCAGCAGCTTGGAGTGGGGGACAGGGAGGCAGACCCAGTACTTC | CASSLEWGTGRQTQYF
NA | NA | TRBJ2-3 | TRBV28 | TGTGCCAGCAGTTACCCACTAGACGGAAGCACAGATACGCAGTATTTT | CASSYPLDGSTDTQYF
NA | TRBD2 | TRBJ2-5 | TRBV10-2 | TGCGCCAGCAGTGCAGGACTAGCGGGAGGGCAAGAGACCCAGTACTTC | CASSAGLAGGQETQYF
NA | NA | TRBJ2-1 | TRBV7-6 | TGTGCCAGCAGCTTAGTCTTGGGCGATGAGCAGTTCTTC | CASSLVLGDEQFF
NA | NA | TRBJ1-3 | TRBV7-9 | TGTGCCAGCCAGGGGAACTCTGGAAACACCATATATTTT | CASQGNSGNTIYF
NA | NA | TRBJ1-5 | TRBV9 | TGTGCCAGCAGCGTAGGTGTGAGAAATCAGCCCCAGCATTTT | CASSVGVRNQPQHF
NA | NA | TRBJ1-2 | TRBV28 | TGTGCCAGCAGTTTTGCGGGGGGAGCGGAGGGCTACACCTTC | CASSFAGGAEGYTF
NA | TRBD1 | TRBJ1-5 | TRBV2 | TGTGCCAGCAGTGAAGGACAGGGGACAAATCAGCCCCAGCATTTT | CASSEGQGTNQPQHF
once | TRBD1 | TRBJ1-1 | TRBV28 | TGTGCCAGCAGCCCCGCGAATAGACAGGGCGAAGCTTTCTTT | CASSPANRQGEAFF
NA | NA | TRBJ2-1 | TRBV7-2 | TGTGCCAGCAGCTTAGACTTATGGGAGTCGCCCTACAATGAGCAGTTCTTC | CASSLDLWESPYNEQFF
NA | NA | TRBJ2-7 | TRBV9 | TGTGCCAGCAGCGTAGGGCAAAGCTCCTACGAGCAGTACTTC | CASSVGQSSYEQYF
few | NA | TRBJ1-1 | TRBV6-6 | TGTGCCAGCAGTTACTCGGGAGAGAACACTGAAGCTTTCTTT | CASSYSGENTEAFF
NA | TRBD1 | TRBJ1-5 | TRBV19 | TGTGCCAGTAGTTCCGACAGGGGCCAGAATCAGCCCCAGCATTTT | CASSSDRGQNQPQHF
once | TRBD2 | TRBJ2-3 | TRBV27 | TGTGCCAGCAGTTTAGGTTCTAGCGGGAGAACAGATACGCAGTATTTT | CASSLGSSGRTDTQYF
NA | NA | TRBJ2-6 | TRBV4-1 | TGCGCCAGCAGCCAAGACAGCGTGGTACCTGGGGCCAACGTCCTGACTTTC | CASSQDSVVPGANVLTF
NA | NA | TRBJ1-2 | TRBV30 | TGTGCCTGGAGTTTTTCCCGGACACCGAATTATGGCTACACCTTC | CAWSFSRTPNYGYTF
NA | TRBD1 | TRBJ2-3 | TRBV29-1 | TGCAGCGTTTCAAAGGGACAGGGTAGGACAGATACGCAGTATTTT | CSVSKGQGRTDTQYF
NA | TRBD1 | TRBJ1-5 | TRBV9 | TGTGCCAGCAGCGTAGCAGGGGGCGGGCAGCCCCAGCATTTT | CASSVAGGGQPQHF
NA | NA | TRBJ2-2 | TRBV7-7 | TGTGCCAGCAGCTTAACAGAAACCGGGGAGCTGTTTTTT | CASSLTETGELFF
NA | TRBD1 | TRBJ1-2 | TRBV6-4 | TGTGCCAGCAGTCGGTCGCCAGGGGGCGATGGCTACACCTTC | CASSRSPGGDGYTF
NA | NA | TRBJ1-2 | TRBV7-2 | TGTGCCAGCAGCCCCGGGGGGTCATATGGCTACACCTTC | CASSPGGSYGYTF
NA | TRBD1 | TRBJ2-7 | TRBV6-6 | TGTGCCAGCAGTTACGGACAGGGAACCCACGAGCAGTACTTC | CASSYGQGTHEQYF
NA | TRBD1 | TRBJ2-7 | TRBV6-1 | TGTGCCAGCAGTGCGGACAGGGGGTCCTACGAGCAGTACTTC | CASSADRGSYEQYF
once | NA | TRBJ2-7 | TRBV20-1 | TGCAGTGCTTGGTCGGGGTACGAGCAGTACTTC | CSAWSGYEQYF
few | TRBD2 | TRBJ2-2 | TRBV7-3 | TGTGCCAGCAGCGGATCGGGGGGGACCGGGGAGCTGTTTTTT | CASSGSGGTGELFF
NA | TRBD1 | TRBJ1-1 | TRBV5-1 | TGCGCCAGCAGCCCTCAGGGGGCCGCTGAAGCTTTCTTT | CASSPQGAAEAFF
NA | NA | TRBJ2-7 | TRBV4-2 | TGTGCCAGCAGCCAAGATTTAACACCTGCTCCCTACGAGCAGTACTTC | CASSQDLTPAPYEQYF
NA | NA | TRBJ1-2 | TRBV19 | TGTGCCAGTAGTATGGCGAGGGTAGCTGGCTACACCTTC | CASSMARVAGYTF
once | NA | TRBJ2-7 | TRBV5-1 | TGCGCCAGCAGCCTTCGGACAATGGCGTCTGACACCTACGAGCAGTACTTC | CASSLRTMASDTYEQYF
once | NA | TRBJ2-7 | TRBV27 | TGTGCCAGCAGTTTGAGGTACGAGCAGTACTTC | CASSLRYEQYF
NA | TRBD2 | TRBJ2-3 | TRBV10-1 | TGCGCCAGCAGTTTTGCGGGGCGGGGGACAGATACGCAGTATTTT | CASSFAGRGTDTQYF
once | NA | TRBJ2-3 | TRBV18 | TGTGCCAGCTCACCCGCGGATAGCACAGATACGCAGTATTTT | CASSPADSTDTQYF
NA | NA | TRBJ1-6 | TRBV7-2 | TGTGCCAGCAGCTCGGGTCGTGAGTCACCCCTCCACTTT | CASSSGRESPLHF
once | NA | TRBJ2-7 | TRBV6-1 | TGTGCCAGCAGTTCCCTAGCGATCTACGAGCAGTACTTC | CASSSLAIYEQYF
NA | TRBD2 | TRBJ2-1 | TRBV11-2 | TGTGCCAGCCGCACCCCCGGGGGGGGCAATGAGCAGTTCTTC | CASRTPGGGNEQFF
NA | NA | TRBJ1-1 | TRBV7-9 | TGTGCCAGCAGCTTAGATGGTGTGGCGTCGGGCACTGAAGCTTTCTTT | CASSLDGVASGTEAFF
once | TRBD2 | TRBJ2-3 | TRBV6-1 | TGTGCCAGCAGTGAAGGCTTTGGGCTAGCGGTAACAGATACGCAGTATTTT | CASSEGFGLAVTDTQYF
NA | TRBD1 | TRBJ1-6 | TRBV2 | TGTGCCAGCAGGGAGACAGGGGGTCGGTCACCCCTCCACTTT | CASRETGGRSPLHF
NA | NA | TRBJ1-1 | TRBV20-1 | TGCAGTGCCCAGAACACTGAAGCTTTCTTT | CSAQNTEAFF
few | NA | TRBJ2-3 | TRBV15 | TGTGCCACGGGACCGGGGGGCTTCATGAGCCCCACAGATACGCAGTATTTT | CATGPGGFMSPTDTQYF
NA | TRBD2 | TRBJ2-5 | TRBV7-2 | TGTGCCAGCAGCCCCGGGACTAGCGGGGGGGCGGAGACCCAGTACTTC | CASSPGTSGGAETQYF
NA | TRBD2 | TRBJ2-3 | TRBV7-2 | TGTGCCAGCAGGGCCCCGGGACTAGCGGGGGCAGATACGCAGTATTTT | CASRAPGLAGADTQYF
NA | TRBD1 | TRBJ2-5 | TRBV9 | TGTGCCAGCAGCGCGGGACAGGGGGGTGAGACCCAGTACTTC | CASSAGQGGETQYF
NA | NA | TRBJ1-4 | TRBV5-1 | TGCGCCAGCAGCTTGGTCCCGAATGAAAAACTGTTTTTT | CASSLVPNEKLFF
NA | NA | TRBJ2-5 | TRBV7-3 | TGTGCCAGCAGCTTTTCCTCCCAAGAGACCCAGTACTTC | CASSFSSQETQYF
NA | TRBD2 | TRBJ2-3 | TRBV4-1 | TGCGCCAGCAGCCAATCCGGACTAGCGGGGGGGATAGACACAGATACGCAGTATTTT | CASSQSGLAGGIDTDTQYF
NA | TRBD1 | TRBJ1-4 | TRBV10-3 | TGTGCCACTCTAGGACAGGGGGCGACTAATGAAAAACTGTTTTTT | CATLGQGATNEKLFF
NA | NA | TRBJ2-7 | TRBV5-6 | TGTGCCAGCAGCTTTGGGAGCTACGAGCAGTACTTC | CASSFGSYEQYF
NA | TRBD2 | TRBJ2-3 | TRBV5-5 | TGTGCCAGCAGCCCAACTAGCGCGCGCACAGATACGCAGTATTTT | CASSPTSARTDTQYF
once | TRBD1 | TRBJ2-7 | TRBV4-1 | TGCGCCAGCAGCCAAGCCTATGGACAGGAGTACGAGCAGTACTTC | CASSQAYGQEYEQYF
few | NA | TRBJ2-2 | TRBV7-2 | TGTGCCAGCAGTATGACTCGGGACACCGGGGAGCTGTTTTTT | CASSMTRDTGELFF